This T cell receptor beta chain derives from a study of beta chain features in type 1 diabetes. Study-wide results and limits: Moderate yet significant TCRB CDR3 shortening was seen in Type 1 diabetes patients in all four CD4+ subsets.

The germline CDR1 and CDR2 sequences are GTSNPN and SVGIG (reference sequence). Trimming took off 2 bases at V and 8 bases at J, with 15 bases between the two ends. This CDR3 spans 13 amino acids. This clone was picked up a small number of times. The antigen remains unidentified. cDNA synthesis used the whole RNA isolate, giving expressed TCRB sequences. Method: immunoSEQ multiplex PCR; TCRdb's copy keeps in-frame clones and lacks some. There are over 200,000 clones in the sample; under 13% occur only once, and around 0.015% lies in the top ten. This sequence was found in a man aged 25 to 40 with type 1 diabetes. The chain carries TRBV30 and TRBJ1-1; tentatively, D is TRBD1 (5 bases). The sequenced sample consisted of naive CD4+ T cells from blood. As DNA, the CDR3 is TGTGCCTGGAGTCGCGGGACGGGAGAGGAAGCTTTCTTT. This codes for CAWSRGTGEEAFF.